This T cell receptor (beta chain) was recovered during a study of blood T cell repertoires in COVID-19 (dated by TCRdb to 2019 to 2021). Some background on the complete study: The collaborator samples originated in the United States, Italy and Spain and spanned the acute and convalescent phases of COVID-19. The repertoires were released in a freely available public database meant as a resource for research on the immune response to SARS-CoV-2. A de-identified subject ID, COVID-19 status, age in years and sex were almost always included in the sample metadata. Samples came from the ongoing ImmuneRACE study (first 160 participants) plus 1,254 subjects from 6 global collaborators. HLA class I and class II types, where available, came from metadata supplied by the sample provider rather than from assay-based typing. The dataset comprised deeply sampled blood TCRbeta repertoires from subjects exposed to, actively infected with, or recovered from COVID-19. The material from the prospective study consisted of cDNA or gDNA derived from T cells, B-cell-depleted T cells, or PBMCs.

As concerns this clone: Its cognate antigen has yet to be identified. No per-base quality is available; no much larger clone lies one base away.

In the prospective study, participants were about 18 to 89 years old, resided in fewer than 25 geographic areas of the United States, and were enrolled through a virtual design. Cohort assignment in the prospective study relied on participant-reported clinical history from a screening survey and a study questionnaire. ImmuneRACE Cohort 3 recovered participants were defined by two consecutive negative NP/OP PCR tests, healthcare professional clearance, or symptom resolution. In the prospective study, whole blood, serum and a nasopharyngeal or oropharyngeal swab were collected from each participant by mobile phlebotomists. Prospective study participants could optionally give additional blood draws and questionnaires over an approximately two-month period. Blood samples from the prospective study were shipped frozen or at room temperature prior to DNA extraction. The paper as a whole reports these results and caveats: The amount of clinical and demographic metadata varied by source and participant and was provided uncurated.

Via the germline V gene, CDR1 is MNHEY and CDR2 SVGEGT. The CDR3 measures 15 amino acids from cysteine to phenylalanine. CDR3 DNA is the only sequence kept; it has 45 bases, read in frame from the first base. The V end loses 0 bases and the J end loses 0 bases, and a stretch of 5 bases separates them. TCRbeta CDR3 regions were amplified from genomic DNA by means of the immunoSEQ Assay, a bias-controlled multiplex PCR. As for how the authors treated the data: The number of nucleated cells in each sample was estimated from the amplification of reference gene primers within the assay. Sequence reads were collapsed and filtered to measure the absolute abundance of every unique TCRbeta CDR3 rearrangement. Productive Simpson clonality was computed per sample as the square root of Simpson's diversity index over productive rearrangements. Entries here come from immuneACCESS through TCRdb and include only in-frame sequences with V and J called. Some clones fail to appear in such tables; in the studies checked, an unresolved V gene covers under half of the shortfall, and the cause of the remainder is unknown. V and J calls and clone size come straight from that table; D and trimming were deduced from the DNA. The sample contains roughly 360,000 clones, 83% of them found a single time. 5% to 6% of the sample lies in the top ten.

The chain is assembled from TRBV6-2 or TRBV6-3 and TRBJ2-2; confidence is insufficient to name the D gene. The sequence derives from a woman in her fifties or sixties who had recovered from COVID-19. The sequenced sample consisted of PBMCs or T cells enriched from blood (not recorded which). The sequence in DNA is TGTGCCAGCAGTTACTCAGCCTCGAACACCGGGGAGCTGTTTTTT. Its protein product is CASSYSASNTGELFF.